A selection of T cell receptor beta chains follows, all from one sample in a study of T cell repertoires in cytomegalovirus infection. TCRdb analysed the reads with MiXCR anew, one entry per CDR3 protein. The table includes tens of thousands of distinct CDR3 sequences, 20% to 25% detected once. No antigen has been assigned to these receptors. Sample: PBMCs, sequenced either directly or after in vitro stimulation (not recorded which). Source of these receptors: a human donor in good health (CMV status not recorded). Some clones in this sample may be carry-over from other donors' samples. The CDR3 runs from the conserved cysteine through the conserved F or W. The order of the fields is J gene, clone size, D gene, V gene, CDR3 DNA, CDR3 protein. The D gene is left open where the match is weak. The size field is filled for only some rows; it gives once, few, many or a size class.

j_call: TRBJ1-2; clone_size: .; d_call: .; v_call: TRBV28; cdr3_nt: TGTGCCAGCAGCACCCTAATATTTGGCTACACCTTC; cdr3_aa: CASSTLIFGYTF
j_call: TRBJ2-3; clone_size: .; d_call: .; v_call: TRBV7-9; cdr3_nt: TGTGCCAGCAGCTTATGGGGCGGGATTCCGGATACGCAGTATTTT; cdr3_aa: CASSLWGGIPDTQYF
j_call: TRBJ1-1; clone_size: few; d_call: .; v_call: TRBV7-8; cdr3_nt: TGTGCCAGCAGCTTAGCGGAGGGCGGTAGCACTGAAGCTTTCTTT; cdr3_aa: CASSLAEGGSTEAFF
j_call: TRBJ2-1; clone_size: .; d_call: .; v_call: TRBV7-9; cdr3_nt: TGTGCCAGCAGCTTAGAGGTCCCTCCCTTTGAGCAGTTCTTC; cdr3_aa: CASSLEVPPFEQFF
j_call: TRBJ1-1; clone_size: .; d_call: .; v_call: TRBV7-9; cdr3_nt: TGTGCCAGCAGCGTGTGGCAGGGGACCACTGAAGCTTTCTTT; cdr3_aa: CASSVWQGTTEAFF
j_call: TRBJ1-1; clone_size: .; d_call: TRBD1; v_call: TRBV27; cdr3_nt: TGTGCCAGTAAAGGACAGGGGGCTTACGAAGCTTTCTTT; cdr3_aa: CASKGQGAYEAFF
j_call: TRBJ1-1; clone_size: .; d_call: .; v_call: TRBV7-6; cdr3_nt: TGTGCCAGCTGCTCCCCCGCGAAACTGGAGACTGAAGCTTTCTTT; cdr3_aa: CASCSPAKLETEAFF
j_call: TRBJ1-4; clone_size: many; d_call: .; v_call: TRBV12-3/TRBV12-4; cdr3_nt: TGTGCCAGCAGTTTAAGTCGTGAAAAACTGTTTTTT; cdr3_aa: CASSLSREKLFF
j_call: TRBJ2-7; clone_size: few; d_call: .; v_call: TRBV2; cdr3_nt: TGTGCCAGCAGCTCAGGGTTGGTGGGAGCCCCAACCTACGAGCAGTACTTC; cdr3_aa: CASSSGLVGAPTYEQYF
j_call: TRBJ2-5; clone_size: .; d_call: TRBD1; v_call: TRBV29-1; cdr3_nt: TGCAGCGTAGACAGGGGGGGCGAGACCCAGTACTTC; cdr3_aa: CSVDRGGETQYF
j_call: TRBJ2-7; clone_size: few; d_call: .; v_call: TRBV20-1; cdr3_nt: TGCAGTGCTAGAGGCCGTTTGGGGAACGAGCAGTACTTC; cdr3_aa: CSARGRLGNEQYF
j_call: TRBJ2-7; clone_size: .; d_call: .; v_call: TRBV7-2; cdr3_nt: TGTGCCAGCAGCTTTCGAGGGGAGTACGAGCAGTACTTC; cdr3_aa: CASSFRGEYEQYF
j_call: TRBJ2-5; clone_size: .; d_call: TRBD2; v_call: TRBV12-3/TRBV12-4; cdr3_nt: TGTGCCAGCAGTTTAAGGACTAGCGGGGCACAAGAGACCCAGTACTTC; cdr3_aa: CASSLRTSGAQETQYF
j_call: TRBJ2-3; clone_size: many; d_call: .; v_call: TRBV4-1; cdr3_nt: TGCGCCAGCAGCCAATACCAACTAGCCGACGCCATCGGGGATGGGGATACGCAGTATTTT; cdr3_aa: CASSQYQLADAIGDGDTQYF
j_call: TRBJ2-7; clone_size: many; d_call: .; v_call: TRBV7-2; cdr3_nt: TGTGCCAGCAGCTTAGATGGCTATCCCCCCTACGAGCAGTACTTC; cdr3_aa: CASSLDGYPPYEQYF
j_call: TRBJ2-5; clone_size: many; d_call: .; v_call: TRBV3-1; cdr3_nt: TGTGCCAGCAGCCATGGGGCCGGGCAGGGGCTGGGTGAGACCCAGTACTTC; cdr3_aa: CASSHGAGQGLGETQYF
j_call: TRBJ2-3; clone_size: many; d_call: TRBD2; v_call: TRBV5-6; cdr3_nt: TGTGCCAGCAGCACGAGACTAGCGGGGGGGCCTCCAGATACGCAGTATTTT; cdr3_aa: CASSTRLAGGPPDTQYF
j_call: TRBJ2-1; clone_size: .; d_call: .; v_call: TRBV5-6; cdr3_nt: TGTGCCAGCAGCTTGAGTGGTAAGGGTGAGCAGTTCTTC; cdr3_aa: CASSLSGKGEQFF
j_call: TRBJ2-7; clone_size: many; d_call: .; v_call: TRBV19; cdr3_nt: TGTGCCAGTAGTATCGGAACGGGACGCAGCTACGAGCAGTACTTC; cdr3_aa: CASSIGTGRSYEQYF
j_call: TRBJ2-3; clone_size: few; d_call: .; v_call: TRBV5-6; cdr3_nt: TGTGCCAGCAGCTTTGGAGTGGGCACAGATACGCAGTATTTT; cdr3_aa: CASSFGVGTDTQYF
j_call: TRBJ1-4; clone_size: .; d_call: .; v_call: TRBV9; cdr3_nt: TGTGCCAGCAGCCCCCATTTTGGCGGCGAAAAACTGTTTTTT; cdr3_aa: CASSPHFGGEKLFF
j_call: TRBJ1-1; clone_size: many; d_call: TRBD1; v_call: TRBV6-6; cdr3_nt: TGTGCCAGCAGTTACCCGACAGGGGGCATGAACACTGAAGCTTTCTTT; cdr3_aa: CASSYPTGGMNTEAFF
j_call: TRBJ1-5; clone_size: few; d_call: TRBD1; v_call: TRBV28; cdr3_nt: TGTGCCAGCAGTTTACAACAGGGGGCCCAGCCCCAGCATTTT; cdr3_aa: CASSLQQGAQPQHF
j_call: TRBJ2-7; clone_size: .; d_call: TRBD1; v_call: TRBV11-2; cdr3_nt: TGTGCCAGCAGCTCAGCACCGCCGGGACAGGGGTACAGCGAGCAGTACTTC; cdr3_aa: CASSSAPPGQGYSEQYF
j_call: TRBJ1-1; clone_size: many; d_call: .; v_call: TRBV19; cdr3_nt: TGTGCCAGTAGTTACAGGGCAGGGAACACTGAAGCTTTCTTT; cdr3_aa: CASSYRAGNTEAFF
j_call: TRBJ1-4; clone_size: .; d_call: .; v_call: TRBV5-3; cdr3_nt: TGTGCCAGCAGCTTGTTACCCCGGTCGAATGAAAAACTGTTTTTT; cdr3_aa: CASSLLPRSNEKLFF
j_call: TRBJ1-4; clone_size: few; d_call: .; v_call: TRBV25-1; cdr3_nt: TGTGCCAGCAGTGAATATTTGACAGCTCTAAATGAAAAACTGTTTTTT; cdr3_aa: CASSEYLTALNEKLFF
j_call: TRBJ1-5; clone_size: many; d_call: .; v_call: TRBV15; cdr3_nt: TGTGCCACCAGCAGAGCCCGAGGGGGGGGCAATCAGCCCCAGCATTTT; cdr3_aa: CATSRARGGGNQPQHF
j_call: TRBJ1-2; clone_size: .; d_call: .; v_call: TRBV14; cdr3_nt: TGTGCCAGCAGCCGAGCCCAGGGTTTGGACTATGGCTACACCTTC; cdr3_aa: CASSRAQGLDYGYTF
j_call: TRBJ2-1; clone_size: .; d_call: TRBD2; v_call: TRBV2; cdr3_nt: TGTGCCAGCAGTGAAGGGCTAGCGGGGGGCAATGAGCAGTTCTTC; cdr3_aa: CASSEGLAGGNEQFF
j_call: TRBJ2-3; clone_size: few; d_call: TRBD2; v_call: TRBV10-3; cdr3_nt: TGTGCCATCGGGGGACTAGCGGGAGCCACTATAGATACGCAGTATTTT; cdr3_aa: CAIGGLAGATIDTQYF
j_call: TRBJ1-3; clone_size: few; d_call: .; v_call: TRBV7-9; cdr3_nt: TGTGCCAGCAGCTCCCGACGGACCCGAAACACCATATATTTT; cdr3_aa: CASSSRRTRNTIYF
j_call: TRBJ1-1; clone_size: .; d_call: .; v_call: TRBV9; cdr3_nt: TGTGCCAGCAGCGTTCAGGAGGGGCACACTGAAGCTTTCTTT; cdr3_aa: CASSVQEGHTEAFF
j_call: TRBJ1-4; clone_size: many; d_call: .; v_call: TRBV5-6; cdr3_nt: TGTGCCAGCAGCCTATACCCCCCAGATAATGAAAAACTGTTTTTT; cdr3_aa: CASSLYPPDNEKLFF
j_call: TRBJ1-5; clone_size: .; d_call: TRBD1; v_call: TRBV4-1; cdr3_nt: TGCGCCAGCAGCCAAGAGCCCGCCCCGACAGGGTATAGCAATCAGCCCCAGCATTTT; cdr3_aa: CASSQEPAPTGYSNQPQHF
j_call: TRBJ2-3; clone_size: .; d_call: .; v_call: TRBV4-3; cdr3_nt: TGCGCCAGCAGCGCGGGTACCACAGATACGCAGTATTTT; cdr3_aa: CASSAGTTDTQYF
j_call: TRBJ2-5; clone_size: many; d_call: TRBD1; v_call: TRBV6-1; cdr3_nt: TGTGCCAGCAGCCCCAGGGGGCCGTACCAAGAGACCCAGTACTTC; cdr3_aa: CASSPRGPYQETQYF
j_call: TRBJ2-7; clone_size: many; d_call: TRBD2; v_call: TRBV7-2; cdr3_nt: TGTGCCAGCAGCCTAGAGGGGACTAGCGGATCCTACGAGCAGTACTTC; cdr3_aa: CASSLEGTSGSYEQYF
j_call: TRBJ1-2; clone_size: .; d_call: .; v_call: TRBV4-2; cdr3_nt: TGTGCCAGCAGCCAAGAGGTGGCAGGATCGACCTATGGCTACACCTTC; cdr3_aa: CASSQEVAGSTYGYTF